This is a list of T cell receptor beta chains from one sample in a study of shared T cell receptors in the human thymus. Only in-frame clones appear in the TCRdb table, and some are missing; sequencing was by immunoSEQ multiplex PCR. The table shows under 450,000 clones, with 85% to 95% occurring only once. Specimen: thymocytes. The receptors shown here come from a human donor. CDR3s include the opening cysteine and the closing phenylalanine or tryptophan. A D gene is named only where the DNA matches it firmly. Size values are once, few and many counts, or a class for expanded clones, and some rows have none.

CDR3 protein: CASSPTSGSLSYNEQFF
CDR3 DNA: TGCGCCAGCAGCCCGACTAGCGGGAGCCTCTCCTACAATGAGCAGTTCTTC
clone size: once
D gene: TRBD2
V gene: TRBV4-1
J gene: TRBJ2-1

CDR3 protein: CASSETGGVSGRPTSTDTQYF
CDR3 DNA: TGCGCCAGCAGTGAGACGGGGGGTGTGAGCGGGAGGCCTACTAGCACAGATACGCAGTATTTT
clone size: -
D gene: TRBD2
V gene: TRBV10-1
J gene: TRBJ2-3

CDR3 protein: CATSFPGQAYTDTQYF
CDR3 DNA: TGTGCCACCAGCTTTCCAGGACAGGCGTACACAGATACGCAGTATTTT
clone size: -
D gene: TRBD1
V gene: TRBV15
J gene: TRBJ2-3

CDR3 protein: CASSYSPTGPQRGLFF
CDR3 DNA: TGTGCCAGCAGTTACTCCCCGACAGGGCCACAGAGGGGGCTGTTTTTT
clone size: -
D gene: TRBD1
V gene: TRBV6-5
J gene: TRBJ1-4

CDR3 protein: CASSCLHSYEQYF
CDR3 DNA: TGTGCCAGCAGTTGTCTTCACTCCTACGAGCAGTACTTC
clone size: -
D gene: -
V gene: TRBV27
J gene: TRBJ2-7

CDR3 protein: CASSRSGLRNGYTF
CDR3 DNA: TGTGCCAGCAGCCGATCTGGGCTAAGGAATGGCTACACCTTC
clone size: -
D gene: -
V gene: TRBV28
J gene: TRBJ1-2

CDR3 protein: CASSHRRDPNRNTIYF
CDR3 DNA: TGCGCCAGCAGCCATAGACGGGACCCAAATCGAAACACCATATATTTT
clone size: -
D gene: -
V gene: TRBV4-3
J gene: TRBJ1-3

CDR3 protein: CASSSRTVPREQYF
CDR3 DNA: TGTGCCAGCAGTTCCCGGACAGTCCCACGCGAGCAGTACTTC
clone size: -
D gene: -
V gene: TRBV28
J gene: TRBJ2-7

CDR3 protein: CASSPTLGRRVRGFF
CDR3 DNA: TGTGCCAGCAGCCCAACCCTCGGACGCCGGGTGAGAGGTTTCTTT
clone size: -
D gene: -
V gene: TRBV27
J gene: TRBJ1-1

CDR3 protein: CASRAGETQYF
CDR3 DNA: TGTGCCAGTAGAGCGGGGGAGACCCAGTACTTC
clone size: -
D gene: TRBD2
V gene: TRBV19
J gene: TRBJ2-5